The 7 T cell receptor beta chains presented below share a single source sample, sequenced in a study of beta chain features in type 1 diabetes. Broader study findings: Moderate yet significant TCRB CDR3 shortening was seen in Type 1 diabetes patients in all four CD4+ subsets.

No antigens are known for them. Since all of the isolated RNA was reverse transcribed, expressed TCRB transcripts were what got sequenced. TCRdb's copy holds only in-frame clones and misses some; the assay was immunoSEQ multiplex PCR. The sample lists approximately 44,000 clones, approximately 68% occurring once. Sequenced input: Tregs from blood. Receptors originate from a woman younger than 30 with type 1 diabetes.

Points on this clone: Its ends do not fully match the called genes, so a read error is possible. This sequence joins TRBV5-6 and TRBJ1-3; TRBD1 matches 8 bases. Germline CDR1 SGHDT, CDR2 YYEEEE. The CDR3 length is 14 residues. CDR3 sequence: CASSLLDRVNIIYF. Here the CDR3 DNA reads TGTGCCAGCAGCTTGTTGGACAGGGTAAACATCATATATTTT.

This clone is medium-sized in the sample. V is TRBV6-6 and J is TRBJ2-7; TRBD2 agrees at 8 bases. V lost 7 bases and J lost 2; bases outside the gene matches: 10. CDR1 and CDR2 from the germline V gene are MNHNY and SVGAGI (reference sequence). The CDR3 extends over 15 amino acids. CDR3 DNA: TGTGCCAGCATTCGGACTAGCCGACCCCCCTACGAGCAGTACTTC. As protein: CASIRTSRPPYEQYF.

This clone appeared a few times. The rearrangement links TRBV7-9 to TRBJ1-6, with D possibly TRBD1 on 6 matching bases. The CDR3 has 15 residues. Germline CDR1 SEHNR, CDR2 FQNEAQ (reference sequence). Trimming took off 5 bases at V and 5 bases at J, with 13 bases between the two ends. CDR3 DNA: TGTGCCAGCAGCCCACAGGGTTTCGATAATTCACCCCTCCACTTT. This sequence encodes CASSPQGFDNSPLHF.

The V call is TRBV5-1, the J call TRBJ2-5, with 8 bases lining up with TRBD2. CDR3 length equals 16 residues. CDR1 is SGHRS and CDR2 is YFSETQ in the germline V gene. The J segment lost 2 bases and the V segment lost 4 bases, leaving 10 bases of the junction unmatched. The CDR3: CASSPYSLAGQETQYF. The CDR3 DNA follows: TGCGCCAGCAGCCCATATTCTTTAGCGGGACAAGAGACCCAGTACTTC.

This rearrangement joins TRBV7-3 to TRBJ1-1, with D maybe TRBD1 (5 bases). This CDR3 region has 14 residues. Germline CDR1 SGHTA, CDR2 FQGTGA. Trimming shortened V by 5 bases and J by 2 bases, and 12 bases separated the two germline ends. The CDR3 nucleotides read TGTGCCAGCAGCCGGGACGGGGGAAACACTGAAGCTTTCTTT. Translated, it gives CASSRDGGNTEAFF.

J is TRBJ2-1 and V is TRBV18, with unresolved D. In germline, CDR1 is KGHSH, CDR2 LQKENI. The CDR3 is 14 amino acids. Trimming took off 2 bases at V and 7 bases at J, with 12 bases between the two ends. CDR3 in DNA: TGTGCCAGCTCACCAAACGGGTACCTAAATGAGCAGTTCTTC. Translation: CASSPNGYLNEQFF.

For the CDR3, the DNA is TGCGCCAGCAAGGGACAGGGGGCTTCCTACGAGCAGTACTTC. It codes for CASKGQGASYEQYF. The V call is TRBV5-1, the J call TRBJ2-7; 12 nucleotides line up with TRBD1. V shed 6 bases and J 1 base; nucleotides not matched to a gene: 2. Germline lookup yields CDR1 SGHRS and CDR2 YFSETQ. This CDR3 is 14 amino acids long.